This is a list of T cell receptor beta chains from one sample in a study of cytomegalovirus exposure and HLA in healthy donors. Method: immunoSEQ multiplex PCR; TCRdb's copy keeps in-frame clones and lacks some. The sample has more than 100,000 clones, 80% seen once; the top ten hold 0.24%. Sequencing was performed on PBMCs. These receptors came from a man between 45 and 60 years old in good health and CMV-seronegative. Each CDR3 is given with its conserved first and last residue. Each record gives: clone size, V gene, D gene, J gene, CDR3 DNA, CDR3 protein. The D gene is left open where the match is weak. Where a row states a size, it is once, few, many or the class of an expanded clone; other rows omit it.

clone size: -
V gene: TRBV27
D gene: TRBD2
J gene: TRBJ2-1
CDR3 DNA: TGTGCCAGCAGAGGGAGCCCGGGACTAGCGGGTAATGAGCAGTTCTTC
CDR3 protein: CASRGSPGLAGNEQFF

clone size: -
V gene: TRBV9
D gene: -
J gene: TRBJ1-2
CDR3 DNA: TGTGCCAGCAGCGTAGGGCAATTCCCCTATGGCTACACCTTC
CDR3 protein: CASSVGQFPYGYTF

clone size: -
V gene: TRBV19
D gene: -
J gene: TRBJ2-1
CDR3 DNA: TGTGCCAGCCGAGGGTGGACTGGCAATGAGCAGTTCTTC
CDR3 protein: CASRGWTGNEQFF

clone size: -
V gene: TRBV5-1
D gene: TRBD2
J gene: TRBJ2-1
CDR3 DNA: TGCGCCAGCAGCTTGCCCCGGACTAGCGACTACAATGAGCAGTTCTTC
CDR3 protein: CASSLPRTSDYNEQFF

clone size: -
V gene: TRBV6-6
D gene: -
J gene: TRBJ1-1
CDR3 DNA: TGTGCCCATCGGGAGGGAATGAACACTGAAGCTTTCTTT
CDR3 protein: CAHREGMNTEAFF

clone size: -
V gene: TRBV4-3
D gene: TRBD1
J gene: TRBJ1-5
CDR3 DNA: TGCGCCAGCAGCCAAGATCCCGGGACAGGGGGCGGTTTTAGCAATCAGCCCCAGCATTTT
CDR3 protein: CASSQDPGTGGGFSNQPQHF

clone size: few
V gene: TRBV4-3
D gene: -
J gene: TRBJ1-2
CDR3 DNA: TGCGCCAGCAGCCAAGATCATGTGGCAGGGGCGTGGGGCTACACCTTC
CDR3 protein: CASSQDHVAGAWGYTF

clone size: once
V gene: TRBV5-1
D gene: -
J gene: TRBJ1-1
CDR3 DNA: TGCGCCTGCAGCCCCCGAAGGGAGGGTTTGCACACTGAAGCTTTCTTT
CDR3 protein: CACSPRREGLHTEAFF

clone size: -
V gene: TRBV7-2
D gene: -
J gene: TRBJ1-1
CDR3 DNA: TGTGCCAGCAGCTTAGGTCCGGGGGACACTGAAGCTTTCTTT
CDR3 protein: CASSLGPGDTEAFF

clone size: -
V gene: TRBV2
D gene: TRBD1
J gene: TRBJ1-1
CDR3 DNA: TGTGCCAGATCACTCGACAGGGCGAAGACTGAAGCTTTCTTT
CDR3 protein: CARSLDRAKTEAFF

clone size: -
V gene: TRBV6-6
D gene: TRBD1
J gene: TRBJ2-7
CDR3 DNA: TGTGCCAGCAGTTACTCGTCAGGGGGCGAGCAGTACTTC
CDR3 protein: CASSYSSGGEQYF

clone size: -
V gene: TRBV6-1
D gene: -
J gene: TRBJ1-6
CDR3 DNA: TGTGCCAGCAGTGCCCTTAGCTCCTATAATTCACCCCTCCACTTT
CDR3 protein: CASSALSSYNSPLHF

clone size: once
V gene: TRBV5-6
D gene: -
J gene: TRBJ2-3
CDR3 DNA: TGTGCCAGCAGCGCTACAGGATCCGATACGCAGTATTTT
CDR3 protein: CASSATGSDTQYF

clone size: -
V gene: TRBV5-4
D gene: -
J gene: TRBJ2-4
CDR3 DNA: TGTGCCAGCAGCTTGGCCGAGGGCCGGCGAGACATTCAGTACTTC
CDR3 protein: CASSLAEGRRDIQYF

clone size: -
V gene: TRBV7-2
D gene: TRBD1
J gene: TRBJ1-2
CDR3 DNA: TGTGCCAGCAGCTCGAACAGGGGGGCTAACTATGGCTACACCTTC
CDR3 protein: CASSSNRGANYGYTF

clone size: -
V gene: TRBV7-6
D gene: -
J gene: TRBJ2-7
CDR3 DNA: TGTGCCAGCAGCGAAGCCCCCGTAGCGCAGAACCTCTACGAGCAGTACTTC
CDR3 protein: CASSEAPVAQNLYEQYF

clone size: -
V gene: TRBV7-2
D gene: TRBD2
J gene: TRBJ2-1
CDR3 DNA: TGTGCCAGCAGCTTAGCGGGTGCGGGAGGGATGTACAATGAGCAGTTCTTC
CDR3 protein: CASSLAGAGGMYNEQFF

clone size: -
V gene: TRBV4-2
D gene: -
J gene: TRBJ1-1
CDR3 DNA: TGTGCCAGCAGCCAAGAACCAGGGAAGAGAGACACTGAAGCTTTCTTT
CDR3 protein: CASSQEPGKRDTEAFF

clone size: -
V gene: TRBV5-8
D gene: TRBD1
J gene: TRBJ1-4
CDR3 DNA: TGTGCCAGCAGCTTCCCGGACAGGGATGAAAAACTGTTTTTT
CDR3 protein: CASSFPDRDEKLFF

clone size: -
V gene: TRBV7-2
D gene: -
J gene: TRBJ2-2
CDR3 DNA: TGTGCCAGCAGCTCCCAAGCGGGTAACACCGGGGAGCTGTTTTTT
CDR3 protein: CASSSQAGNTGELFF

clone size: -
V gene: TRBV28
D gene: TRBD1
J gene: TRBJ2-1
CDR3 DNA: TGTGCCAGCTCCGGACAGGGGGCCGGAGAGCAGTTCTTC
CDR3 protein: CASSGQGAGEQFF

clone size: once
V gene: TRBV4-3
D gene: -
J gene: TRBJ1-1
CDR3 DNA: TGCGCCAGCAGCCAAGATTCGCAGGGGATCGCTGAAGCTTTCTTT
CDR3 protein: CASSQDSQGIAEAFF

clone size: few
V gene: TRBV2
D gene: -
J gene: TRBJ1-5
CDR3 DNA: TGTGCCACCAGGGACATATTCAATCAGCCCCAGCATTTT
CDR3 protein: CATRDIFNQPQHF

clone size: -
V gene: TRBV6-6
D gene: -
J gene: TRBJ1-5
CDR3 DNA: TGTGCCAGCAGAATTACAGGGTCTCTCAATCAGCCCCAGCATTTT
CDR3 protein: CASRITGSLNQPQHF

clone size: -
V gene: TRBV5-4
D gene: -
J gene: TRBJ2-2
CDR3 DNA: TGTGCTTGGGGCCACCCTATGAACACCGGGGAGCTGTTTTTT
CDR3 protein: CAWGHPMNTGELFF

clone size: -
V gene: TRBV19
D gene: -
J gene: TRBJ2-3
CDR3 DNA: TGTGCCAGTATGACAGGAGATACGCAGTATTTT
CDR3 protein: CASMTGDTQYF

clone size: -
V gene: TRBV6-8
D gene: -
J gene: TRBJ1-5
CDR3 DNA: TGTGCCAGCAGTCCCCCCGGGACACCTCGGGACAGCAATCAGCCCCAGCATTTT
CDR3 protein: CASSPPGTPRDSNQPQHF

clone size: -
V gene: TRBV7-2
D gene: -
J gene: TRBJ2-7
CDR3 DNA: TGTGCCAGCAGCTTAGGGGGGACACTCTACGAGCAGTACTTC
CDR3 protein: CASSLGGTLYEQYF

clone size: -
V gene: TRBV29-1
D gene: -
J gene: TRBJ2-1
CDR3 DNA: TGCAGCGTCCGGGAGGGGCCAGGGGGTTACAATGAGCAGTTCTTC
CDR3 protein: CSVREGPGGYNEQFF

clone size: -
V gene: TRBV5-4
D gene: TRBD2
J gene: TRBJ2-3
CDR3 DNA: TGTGCCAGCAGCTTAAAGCGGGGGACGGATACGCAGTATTTT
CDR3 protein: CASSLKRGTDTQYF

clone size: -
V gene: TRBV19
D gene: -
J gene: TRBJ1-5
CDR3 DNA: TGTGCCAGTAGTATGGCCGGGAGGGGCAATCAGCCCCAGCATTTT
CDR3 protein: CASSMAGRGNQPQHF

clone size: once
V gene: TRBV25-1
D gene: TRBD1
J gene: TRBJ2-1
CDR3 DNA: TGTGCCAGTCGACAGGGGACGAGCTCCTACAATGAGCAGTTCTTC
CDR3 protein: CASRQGTSSYNEQFF

clone size: -
V gene: TRBV5-1
D gene: TRBD1
J gene: TRBJ2-7
CDR3 DNA: TGCGCCACGAGACAGGGGGACGCCTACGAGCAGTACTTC
CDR3 protein: CATRQGDAYEQYF

clone size: -
V gene: TRBV6-1
D gene: -
J gene: TRBJ2-2
CDR3 DNA: TGTGCCGGAGGGCTAGCTGTTTCCGGGGAGCCGTTTTTT
CDR3 protein: CAGGLAVSGEPFF

clone size: -
V gene: TRBV10-3
D gene: -
J gene: TRBJ2-5
CDR3 DNA: TGTGCCATCAGTGAGTCAGGTACAGCCTTAAAAGAGACCCAGTACTTC
CDR3 protein: CAISESGTALKETQYF

clone size: -
V gene: TRBV5-1
D gene: -
J gene: TRBJ2-5
CDR3 DNA: TGCGCCAGCAGTTATAAAGAGACCCAGTACTTC
CDR3 protein: CASSYKETQYF

clone size: -
V gene: TRBV9
D gene: -
J gene: TRBJ2-1
CDR3 DNA: TGTGCCCTAAAAGTGCGGAGCCCATACAATGAGCAGTTCTTC
CDR3 protein: CALKVRSPYNEQFF